This T cell receptor (beta chain) comes out of a study of OX40 agonist ivuxolimab in advanced cancers. At the level of the study: Among those enrolled, mean age was about 58 years (range about 23 to 90) and over 70% were male. Overall study findings and caveats: Expanded clones were, on average, more numerous in CD8+ T cells than in CD4+.

Using immunoSEQ multiplex PCR, the repertoire was profiled, and TCRdb retains in-frame clones only, with some absent. The repertoire has some 27,000 clones, roughly 80% of them found once; the top ten carry around 10%. V dropped 1 base and J dropped 3 bases, with 26 bases sitting between them. Germline-derived CDR1 and CDR2 are LGHNA and YSLEER. The CDR3 runs 20 residues. As to this clone: Its antigen is undetermined.

The sequence was collected from an adult with an advanced solid tumor such as melanoma, head and neck, liver or kidney cancer. This specimen was CD4+ or CD8+ T cells sorted from blood, taken in a trial of the OX40 agonist ivuxolimab. V gene TRBV4-3 combines with J gene TRBJ2-3; D is tentatively TRBD1 or TRBD2 (5 bases each). CDR3 sequence (DNA): TGCGCCAGCAGCCAAGGTCCTAAGACCGGGACCTCTATCGGGACAGATACGCAGTATTTT. Its protein product is CASSQGPKTGTSIGTDTQYF.